This T cell receptor beta chain is drawn from a study of blood T cell repertoires in COVID-19. Across the whole study: The samples span acute and convalescent COVID-19 from the United States, Italy and Spain. In each case, the material was cDNA or gDNA derived from T cells, B-cell-depleted T cells, or PBMCs.

V shed 6 bases, J shed 4 bases, and the junction held 10 bases outside the gene matches. The CDR3 has 16 amino acids. CDR1 MNHEY and CDR2 SVGEGT come from the germline V gene. In the source study's methods: Estimation of nucleated cell counts relied on the amplification of reference gene primers. Profiled with immunoSEQ multiplex PCR; TCRdb holds only in-frame clones, not every one. That table furnishes V, J and clone size, whereas the DNA furnished D and trimming. The sample includes tens of thousands of clones, more than 75% of them seen just once. The chain couples TRBV6-2 or TRBV6-3 to TRBJ2-1, with 9 positions matching TRBD2. The clonotype was recovered from a woman of 80 years or more with acute or convalescent COVID-19. The specimen sequenced was peripheral blood. In DNA, the CDR3 is TGTGCCAGCAGCTCCTTACCCAGCGGGAGGTACAATGAGCAGTTCTTC. Protein product: CASSSLPSGRYNEQFF.